The rows below give T cell receptor beta chains drawn from one sample of a study of Graves' ophthalmopathy and Graves' hyperthyroidism. TCRdb ran MiXCR on the multiplex PCR reads and lists one entry per CDR3 protein. The sample has 600,000 to 700,000 distinct CDR3 sequences, roughly 39% seen once. What was sequenced was peripheral blood. These receptors were collected from an adult man with Graves' ophthalmopathy. The CDR3 runs from the conserved cysteine through the conserved F or W. The order of the fields is V gene, J gene, D gene, clone size, CDR3 protein, CDR3 DNA. D genes are given only for firm matches. Rows give clone size only sometimes, using once, few, many, or a class for an expanded clone.

v_call: TRBV2
j_call: TRBJ1-2
d_call: NA
clone_size: NA
cdr3_aa: CASRRSYLNYGYTF
cdr3_nt: TGTGCCAGCAGACGTAGTTATTTAAACTATGGCTACACCTTC

v_call: TRBV2
j_call: TRBJ1-2
d_call: NA
clone_size: many
cdr3_aa: CASSSTRDYGYTF
cdr3_nt: TGTGCCAGCAGTTCGACACGGGACTATGGCTACACCTTC

v_call: TRBV10-3
j_call: TRBJ1-2
d_call: TRBD1
clone_size: NA
cdr3_aa: CASSSDYGTGVYGYTF
cdr3_nt: TGTGCCAGCAGTTCTGATTACGGGACAGGGGTTTATGGCTACACCTTC

v_call: TRBV10-3
j_call: TRBJ2-5
d_call: TRBD1
clone_size: NA
cdr3_aa: CATRQGARVGETQYF
cdr3_nt: TGTGCCACCAGACAGGGGGCTCGAGTAGGGGAGACCCAGTACTTC

v_call: TRBV20-1
j_call: TRBJ1-1
d_call: TRBD1
clone_size: many
cdr3_aa: CSAREWTGSEAFF
cdr3_nt: TGCAGTGCTAGGGAATGGACAGGGTCTGAAGCTTTCTTT

v_call: TRBV11-2
j_call: TRBJ1-2
d_call: TRBD1
clone_size: NA
cdr3_aa: CASSSYTGQGDYGYTF
cdr3_nt: TGTGCCAGCAGCTCCTACACCGGACAGGGAGACTATGGCTACACCTTC

v_call: TRBV2
j_call: TRBJ1-1
d_call: NA
clone_size: many
cdr3_aa: CASSGLTEEAFF
cdr3_nt: TGTGCCAGCAGTGGTCTGACGGAAGAAGCTTTCTTT

v_call: TRBV5-6
j_call: TRBJ2-2
d_call: NA
clone_size: NA
cdr3_aa: CASSFLTDTQNTGELFF
cdr3_nt: TGTGCCAGCAGCTTTCTTACTGATACTCAAAACACCGGGGAGCTGTTTTTT

v_call: TRBV10-3
j_call: TRBJ2-7
d_call: NA
clone_size: many
cdr3_aa: CAISGTLPYEQYF
cdr3_nt: TGTGCCATCAGTGGGACTTTACCCTACGAGCAGTACTTC

v_call: TRBV10-3
j_call: TRBJ2-7
d_call: NA
clone_size: many
cdr3_aa: CAIRDTDEQYF
cdr3_nt: TGTGCCATCAGGGACACTGACGAGCAGTACTTC

v_call: TRBV5-4
j_call: TRBJ1-5
d_call: TRBD1
clone_size: NA
cdr3_aa: CASSLDGQGSQPQHF
cdr3_nt: TGTGCCAGCAGCTTGGATGGACAGGGGAGTCAGCCCCAGCATTTT

v_call: TRBV29-1
j_call: TRBJ1-2
d_call: NA
clone_size: many
cdr3_aa: CSVAGREGLGYTF
cdr3_nt: TGCAGCGTTGCGGGCAGGGAGGGATTAGGCTACACCTTC

v_call: TRBV12-3/TRBV12-4
j_call: TRBJ1-6
d_call: NA
clone_size: many
cdr3_aa: CASTPRTGSPLHF
cdr3_nt: TGTGCCAGCACCCCCCGAACGGGTTCACCCCTCCACTTT

v_call: TRBV10-3
j_call: TRBJ1-1
d_call: NA
clone_size: many
cdr3_aa: CASSDVAIGNTEAFF
cdr3_nt: TGTGCCAGCAGTGATGTGGCAATAGGGAACACTGAAGCTTTCTTT

v_call: TRBV4-2
j_call: TRBJ1-3
d_call: NA
clone_size: NA
cdr3_aa: CASSQAPGLSGNTIYF
cdr3_nt: TGTGCCAGCAGCCAAGCCCCGGGACTGTCTGGAAACACCATATATTTT

v_call: TRBV24-1
j_call: TRBJ2-3
d_call: NA
clone_size: NA
cdr3_aa: CATSRGITDTQYF
cdr3_nt: TGTGCCACCAGTAGGGGAATCACAGATACGCAGTATTTT

v_call: TRBV7-8
j_call: TRBJ1-1
d_call: TRBD1
clone_size: NA
cdr3_aa: CASSPDRVRAWSTEAFF
cdr3_nt: TGTGCCAGCAGCCCAGACAGGGTGAGAGCATGGAGCACTGAAGCTTTCTTT

v_call: TRBV2
j_call: TRBJ1-5
d_call: NA
clone_size: many
cdr3_aa: CASSAEAGVGQPQHF
cdr3_nt: TGTGCCAGCAGTGCCGAGGCCGGGGTAGGTCAGCCCCAGCATTTT

v_call: TRBV7-9
j_call: TRBJ1-2
d_call: TRBD1
clone_size: many
cdr3_aa: CASSSGTGFRGYTF
cdr3_nt: TGTGCCAGCAGCTCCGGGACAGGGTTTCGTGGCTACACCTTC

v_call: TRBV2
j_call: TRBJ2-2
d_call: NA
clone_size: NA
cdr3_aa: CASSLPMGGNTGELFF
cdr3_nt: TGTGCCAGCAGCTTACCCATGGGGGGTAACACCGGGGAGCTGTTTTTT

v_call: TRBV5-1
j_call: TRBJ2-2
d_call: TRBD1
clone_size: few
cdr3_aa: CASISADRGSGELFF
cdr3_nt: TGCGCCAGCATCTCCGCGGACAGGGGGAGCGGGGAGCTGTTTTTT

v_call: TRBV10-3
j_call: TRBJ2-1
d_call: TRBD2
clone_size: many
cdr3_aa: CAIGTSGGVDEQFF
cdr3_nt: TGTGCCATAGGGACTAGCGGGGGGGTCGATGAGCAGTTCTTC

v_call: TRBV4-2
j_call: TRBJ2-7
d_call: NA
clone_size: NA
cdr3_aa: CASSQVARAYEQYF
cdr3_nt: TGTGCCAGCAGCCAAGTTGCTCGGGCCTACGAGCAGTACTTC

v_call: TRBV20-1
j_call: TRBJ2-5
d_call: NA
clone_size: many
cdr3_aa: CSARAGWETQYF
cdr3_nt: TGCAGTGCTAGGGCGGGATGGGAGACCCAGTACTTC

v_call: TRBV24-1
j_call: TRBJ2-7
d_call: TRBD2
clone_size: NA
cdr3_aa: CASRTLLGGMVEQYF
cdr3_nt: TGTGCCAGCAGAACACTCCTGGGGGGGATGGTCGAGCAGTACTTC

v_call: TRBV24-1
j_call: TRBJ1-1
d_call: NA
clone_size: NA
cdr3_aa: CATSDFLNTEAFF
cdr3_nt: TGTGCCACCAGTGATTTCTTGAACACTGAAGCTTTCTTT

v_call: TRBV29-1
j_call: TRBJ2-5
d_call: TRBD1
clone_size: NA
cdr3_aa: CSVLTGETQYF
cdr3_nt: TGCAGCGTTCTGACAGGGGAGACCCAGTACTTC

v_call: TRBV30
j_call: TRBJ1-2
d_call: NA
clone_size: few
cdr3_aa: CAWSYSLYGYTF
cdr3_nt: TGTGCCTGGAGCTACAGTCTCTATGGCTACACCTTC

v_call: TRBV15
j_call: TRBJ2-3
d_call: NA
clone_size: NA
cdr3_aa: CATSRDISLGVADTQYF
cdr3_nt: TGTGCCACCAGCAGAGATATTAGTCTCGGCGTCGCAGATACGCAGTATTTT

v_call: TRBV19
j_call: TRBJ2-2
d_call: TRBD1
clone_size: NA
cdr3_aa: CASSRGQGDTGELFF
cdr3_nt: TGTGCCAGTAGTAGGGGACAGGGAGACACCGGGGAGCTGTTTTTT

v_call: TRBV20-1
j_call: TRBJ1-4
d_call: NA
clone_size: NA
cdr3_aa: CSARASEKLFF
cdr3_nt: TGCAGTGCTAGGGCGAGTGAAAAACTGTTTTTT

v_call: TRBV6-5
j_call: TRBJ1-2
d_call: NA
clone_size: NA
cdr3_aa: CASSYQAQAWPRYTF
cdr3_nt: TGTGCCAGCAGTTACCAAGCCCAGGCTTGGCCTCGCTACACCTTC

v_call: TRBV4-2
j_call: TRBJ2-7
d_call: TRBD2
clone_size: NA
cdr3_aa: CASSPSGGRDEQYF
cdr3_nt: TGTGCCAGCAGCCCTTCGGGGGGTAGGGACGAGCAGTACTTC

v_call: TRBV2
j_call: TRBJ1-5
d_call: TRBD1
clone_size: few
cdr3_aa: CASKRQGAYNNQPQHF
cdr3_nt: TGTGCCAGTAAAAGACAGGGGGCCTACAATAATCAGCCCCAGCATTTT

v_call: TRBV12-3/TRBV12-4
j_call: TRBJ1-1
d_call: NA
clone_size: few
cdr3_aa: CASSFGGRGNTEAFF
cdr3_nt: TGTGCCAGCAGTTTCGGGGGCAGGGGGAACACTGAAGCTTTCTTT

v_call: TRBV10-3
j_call: TRBJ2-6
d_call: NA
clone_size: NA
cdr3_aa: CAISEGTSSGANVLTF
cdr3_nt: TGTGCCATCAGTGAGGGCACGAGCTCTGGGGCCAACGTCCTGACTTTC

v_call: TRBV7-9
j_call: TRBJ2-2
d_call: TRBD1
clone_size: many
cdr3_aa: CASRGTGPNTGELFF
cdr3_nt: TGTGCCAGCAGGGGGACAGGGCCGAACACCGGGGAGCTGTTTTTT

v_call: TRBV10-3
j_call: TRBJ2-2
d_call: NA
clone_size: NA
cdr3_aa: CAIKSSGELFF
cdr3_nt: TGTGCCATCAAGTCTAGCGGGGAGCTGTTTTTT

v_call: TRBV7-9
j_call: TRBJ2-5
d_call: TRBD1
clone_size: NA
cdr3_aa: CASSSTGGARAQYF
cdr3_nt: TGTGCCAGCAGCTCGACAGGGGGGGCTCGGGCCCAGTACTTC

v_call: TRBV15
j_call: TRBJ2-5
d_call: NA
clone_size: many
cdr3_aa: CATSRGQRQETQYF
cdr3_nt: TGTGCCACCAGCAGAGGGCAGCGGCAAGAGACCCAGTACTTC

v_call: TRBV5-1
j_call: TRBJ2-2
d_call: TRBD2
clone_size: few
cdr3_aa: CASSFAGGQTGELFF
cdr3_nt: TGCGCCAGCAGCTTTGCGGGAGGGCAAACCGGGGAGCTGTTTTTT

v_call: TRBV9
j_call: TRBJ1-2
d_call: NA
clone_size: NA
cdr3_aa: CASSQGTASNYGYTF
cdr3_nt: TGTGCCAGCAGCCAAGGAACGGCTTCTAACTATGGCTACACCTTC

v_call: TRBV10-3
j_call: TRBJ1-1
d_call: TRBD1
clone_size: NA
cdr3_aa: CAIGGQGGTEAFF
cdr3_nt: TGTGCCATCGGGGGACAGGGAGGGACTGAAGCTTTCTTT

v_call: TRBV5-6
j_call: TRBJ1-5
d_call: NA
clone_size: few
cdr3_aa: CATSSGGYQPQHF
cdr3_nt: TGTGCCACCAGCTCGGGGGGCTATCAGCCCCAGCATTTT

v_call: TRBV7-2
j_call: TRBJ1-1
d_call: TRBD1
clone_size: NA
cdr3_aa: CASSPDRGWTEAFF
cdr3_nt: TGTGCCAGCAGCCCGGACAGGGGTTGGACTGAAGCTTTCTTT

v_call: TRBV12-3/TRBV12-4
j_call: TRBJ1-3
d_call: NA
clone_size: few
cdr3_aa: CASSPQVGPIGKTTIYF
cdr3_nt: TGTGCCAGCAGTCCCCAGGTGGGGCCCATCGGAAAAACCACCATATATTTT

v_call: TRBV7-2
j_call: TRBJ2-3
d_call: TRBD2
clone_size: NA
cdr3_aa: CASSLGEAGGESDTQYF
cdr3_nt: TGTGCCAGCAGCTTAGGCGAGGCGGGAGGGGAATCAGATACGCAGTATTTT

v_call: TRBV10-3
j_call: TRBJ2-2
d_call: NA
clone_size: many
cdr3_aa: CAINPGVARETGELFF
cdr3_nt: TGTGCCATCAACCCTGGAGTAGCGCGAGAGACCGGGGAGCTGTTTTTT